Below are 18 T cell receptor beta chains sequenced from a single sample in a study of T-cell reconstitution after alpha-beta-depleted transplantation in children. Unique molecular identifiers were used to barcode this TCRbeta library. MiXCR was run by TCRdb on the PCR reads, yielding one entry per CDR3 protein. The sample contains approximately 230,000 distinct CDR3 sequences, roughly 25% of which appear only once. Sequencing was performed on PBMCs, mostly from graft donor cells, taken 360 days after TCRalphabeta/CD19-depleted stem cell transplant. The receptors were gathered from a female patient aged 2-15 years who had a stem cell transplant for congenital amegakaryocytic thrombocytopenia, so the T cells may come from the graft donor.

The chain uses TRBV4-3 and TRBJ2-3; the match to TRBD2 covers 9 bases. The CDR3 consists of 16 residues. Germline CDR1 LGHNA, CDR2 YSLEER. The junction had 6 bases not matched to a gene; V was cut back by 0 bases and J by 5 bases. CDR3 bases: TGCGCCAGCAGCCAAGAAGGGCGGGAGGGCTTAGATACGCAGTATTTT. It codes for CASSQEGREGLDTQYF.

This chain connects TRBV5-1 to TRBJ1-1; TRBD1 is a possible D gene (6 bases). Germline assignment: CDR1 SGHRS and CDR2 YFSETQ. This CDR3 contains 16 residues. V was shortened by 3 bases and J by 1 base, with 16 bases between the two germline ends. For the CDR3, the DNA is TGCGCCAGCAGCTGGACCGACACAGGGTGGAACACTGAAGCTTTCTTT. Its translation is CASSWTDTGWNTEAFF.

A few counts support this clonotype. V is TRBV24-1 and J is TRBJ2-5; no clear D gene. Germline-derived CDR1 and CDR2 are KGHDR and SFDVKD. With 0 bases removed from V and 2 bases from J, the gap between germline ends came to 9 bases. This CDR3 is built from 15 residues. The CDR3 sequence is CATSDLSEKQETQYF. Written as DNA, the CDR3 is TGTGCCACCAGTGATTTGAGCGAGAAACAAGAGACCCAGTACTTC.

This clonotype came up many times. The chain couples TRBV12-3 or TRBV12-4 to TRBJ2-1, with a possible D match to TRBD2 (6 bases). Trimming took off 11 bases at V and 8 bases at J, with 13 bases between the two ends. This CDR3 is 11 amino acids long. The CDR3 sequence: CADGDFHEQFF. As DNA, the CDR3 is TGTGCCGACGGGGACTTCCATGAGCAGTTCTTC.

The rearrangement uses TRBV14 and TRBJ2-1; 8 bases fit TRBD2. Germline values: CDR1 SGHDN, CDR2 FVKESK. The CDR3 spans 14 residues. With 3 bases clipped from V and 5 bases from J, the junction kept 3 bases outside the gene matches. The CDR3 sequence is CASSHFSGNNEQFF. The CDR3 DNA sequence: TGTGCCAGCAGCCATTTTAGCGGGAACAATGAGCAGTTCTTC.

V gene TRBV6-1 combines with J gene TRBJ2-7, with D unresolved. Trimming stripped 10 bases from V and 4 bases from J, with 14 bases between. The CDR3 extends over 12 amino acids. Germline-derived CDR1 and CDR2 are MNHNS and SASEGT. CDR3 bases: TGTGCCACCGCGGCAGAGTTTTACGAGCAGTACTTC. Amino acid sequence: CATAAEFYEQYF.

This sequence joins TRBV11-2 and TRBJ2-7; D is undetermined. Trimming left V 5 bases short and J 3 bases short, with 8 bases between. The germline gives CDR1 SGHAT, CDR2 FQNNGV. CDR3 length equals 12 residues. Here the CDR3 reads CASSPDHYEQYF. The DNA of the CDR3 is TGTGCCAGCAGCCCCGACCACTACGAGCAGTACTTC.

The chain carries TRBV2 and TRBJ2-3; D is ambiguous. Germline CDR1 SNHLY, CDR2 FYNNEI. The CDR3 consists of 13 residues. The V and J ends lost 3 bases and 4 bases respectively, with 8 bases between them. CDR3 sequence: CASSDMASDTQYF. The CDR3, as DNA: TGTGCCAGCAGTGATATGGCCTCAGATACGCAGTATTTT.

The rearrangement links TRBV7-8 to TRBJ1-1; no firm D call. The germline V gene encodes CDR1 SGHVS and CDR2 FQNEAQ. The V end was cut by 5 bases, the J end by 11 bases, with 18 bases between. The CDR3 consists of 13 residues. In DNA form, the CDR3 reads TGTGCCAGCAGCCCAGACCCCTTCACGGGGGCTTTCTTT. Its translation is CASSPDPFTGAFF.

This clonotype has a handful of counts. The rearrangement joins TRBV11-2 to TRBJ2-3, with D perhaps being TRBD1 or TRBD2 (7 bases each). This CDR3 has 20 residues. The germline V gene has CDR1 SGHAT and CDR2 FQNNGV. V was trimmed by 4 bases and J by 3 bases, leaving 29 bases between them. The CDR3 sequence is CASSSISASSRGGLTDTQYF. The CDR3 bases are TGTGCCAGCAGCTCAATATCAGCGAGCTCCAGGGGGGGGCTTACAGATACGCAGTATTTT.

This chain joins TRBV21-1 and TRBJ2-1; the table's D call, TRBD1, has no DNA check behind it. TRBV21-1 is described as a pseudogene. The CDR3 is made up of 19 amino acids. The CDR3 region has the DNA TGTGCCAGCAACTTCCTTGAGCCCCCGGGACAGGGGGCTTACGATGAGCAGTTCTTC. Protein: CASNFLEPPGQGAYDEQFF.

The CDR3, as DNA: TGTGCCAGCAGCCAAGATGACCACTCTGGAAACACCATATATTTT. The encoded protein is CASSQDDHSGNTIYF. V and J are TRBV4-2 and TRBJ1-3; D remains unclear. This CDR3 comprises 15 residues. Trimming pared 0 bases from V and 0 bases from J, leaving 6 bases between. The V gene's germline CDR1 is LGHNA and CDR2 YNFKEQ.

This clonotype was picked up one time. The chain couples TRBV12-3 or TRBV12-4 to TRBJ1-2; 11 bases are shared with TRBD1. This CDR3 spans 13 amino acids. J was trimmed by 8 bases and V by 6 bases; bases with no gene match: 5. CDR3 nucleotide sequence: TGTGCCAGCAGAGGCGGACAGGGGGCCGGCTACACCTTC. Amino acid sequence: CASRGGQGAGYTF.

This clonotype was counted a few times. V usage is TRBV12-3 or TRBV12-4 and J usage is TRBJ2-3, with D possibly TRBD2 on 5 matching bases. With 6 bases removed from V and 2 bases from J, the gap between germline ends came to 9 bases. The length of the CDR3 is 13 residues. The chain's CDR3 is CASRGASTDTQYF. CDR3 bases: TGTGCCAGCAGGGGAGCCTCCACAGATACGCAGTATTTT.

There are a few counts of this clonotype. The J gene is TRBJ2-1, the V gene TRBV5-1, with TRBD2 matching 11 bases. Looked up from germline, CDR1 is SGHRS and CDR2 is YFSETQ. This CDR3 has 17 amino acids. The J segment lost 7 bases and the V segment lost 2 bases, leaving 11 bases of the junction unmatched. CDR3: CASSLTILAGAGNEQFF. The CDR3 DNA reads TGCGCCAGCAGCTTAACAATACTAGCGGGAGCGGGAAATGAGCAGTTCTTC.

This chain connects TRBV15 to TRBJ1-4; tentatively, D is TRBD1 (6 bases). V was pared by 3 bases and J by 8 bases, with 13 bases between. Germline V gene sequence: CDR1 LNHNV, CDR2 YYDKDF (reference sequence). This CDR3 has 14 residues. CDR3 DNA: TGTGCCACCAGCAGGCTGGGGGGGCAAGAAAAACTGTTTTTT. Protein product: CATSRLGGQEKLFF.

This clonotype was detected only a few times. The chain couples TRBV14 to TRBJ2-7, with 9 bases fitting TRBD1. With 1 base clipped from V and 3 bases from J, the junction kept 4 bases outside the gene matches. Germline V CDR1 and CDR2: SGHDN, FVKESK. The CDR3 spans 15 residues. In DNA form, the CDR3 reads TGTGCCAGCAGCCAAGCGACAGGGGGATTCTACGAGCAGTACTTC. This sequence encodes CASSQATGGFYEQYF.

This clonotype came up a few times. The rearrangement joins TRBV7-2 to TRBJ1-6, with 8 nucleotides matching TRBD1. The germline gives CDR1 SGHTA, CDR2 FQGNSA. The CDR3 sequence is 17 residues long. The trim removed 2 bases at V and 4 bases at J, leaving 7 bases unmatched. The CDR3 region has the DNA TGTGCCAGCAGCTTACCCCCGGACAGGGAGTATAATTCACCCCTCCACTTT. It translates to CASSLPPDREYNSPLHF.